This T cell receptor (beta chain) was identified during a study of OX40 agonist ivuxolimab in advanced cancers. Across the study: Participants averaged roughly 60 years of age (range about 23 to 90) and were 82.7% male.

Generated by immunoSEQ multiplex PCR, the TCRdb table keeps only in-frame clones and is missing some. The repertoire holds about 13,000 clones, with about 78% as singletons. The CDR3 has 14 amino acids. Germline trimming cut 8 bases from V and 9 bases from J; bases unmatched to any gene: 6. CDR1 and CDR2 (germline): SGHTA, FQGNSA. Comment on this clone: No antigen is known for it.

General study points: Low normalized T-cell clonal expansion was also seen in some nonresponders. In CD8+ T cells, expanded clones were on average more numerous than in CD4+. Compared with others, partial responders at 0.1-3.0 mg/kg displayed clonal expansion among the lowest.

The specimen comprised CD4+ or CD8+ T cells sorted from blood, sampled in a trial of the OX40 agonist ivuxolimab. The rearrangement joins TRBV7-2 to TRBJ2-1, with TRBD2 matching 14 bases. The TCR originated in an adult with an advanced solid tumor such as melanoma, head and neck, liver or kidney cancer. The CDR3 bases are TGTGCCAGCGGGACTAGCGGGAGAAGTGGTGAGCAGTTCTTC. It yields the protein CASGTSGRSGEQFF.